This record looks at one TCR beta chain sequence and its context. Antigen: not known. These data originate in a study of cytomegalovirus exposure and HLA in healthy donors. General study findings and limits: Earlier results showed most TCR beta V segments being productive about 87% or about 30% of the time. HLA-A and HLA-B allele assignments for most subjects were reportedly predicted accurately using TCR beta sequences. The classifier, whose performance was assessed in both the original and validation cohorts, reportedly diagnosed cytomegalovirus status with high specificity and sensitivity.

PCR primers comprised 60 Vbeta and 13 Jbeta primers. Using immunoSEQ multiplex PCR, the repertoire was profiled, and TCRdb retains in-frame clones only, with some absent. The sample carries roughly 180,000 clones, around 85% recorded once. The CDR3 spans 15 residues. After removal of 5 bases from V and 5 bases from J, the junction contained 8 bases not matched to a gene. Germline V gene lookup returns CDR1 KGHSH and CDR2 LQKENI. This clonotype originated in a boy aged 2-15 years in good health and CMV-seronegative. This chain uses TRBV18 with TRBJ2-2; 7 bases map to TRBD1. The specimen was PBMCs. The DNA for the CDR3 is TGTGCCAGCTCAACCGGGACAGATGGGACCGGGGAGCTGTTTTTT. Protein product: CASSTGTDGTGELFF.